Listed here is a single TCR beta chain. In its sample, this clone was seen many times. Its binding antigen is unknown. Nothing much larger sits one base from this clone, and base qualities are not available. Libraries were prepared through PCR. Sequencing was carried out with an Illumina HiSeq 4000. High-throughput sequencing was used to profile the CDR3 region of the TCR beta-chain in every patient. Per the authors' processing: Drawing on CDR3 differences between clinicopathological groups, the researchers built a classifier meant to tell apart patients with distant-metastatic papillary thyroid cancer. The Shannon index was used to measure repertoire diversity, and the Morisita-Horn index was used to measure how similar tumor and blood repertoires were. TCRdb reprocessing: public reads trimmed at Q25 with fastp, clones called with MiXCR, in-frame beta chains kept. TCRdb, rather than the study authors, made the V and J calls. This sample has about 43,000 clones in its table, and more than 3% of those were observed once. Of the sample, 9.5% to 10% is held by the ten largest clones.

Before undergoing thyroid surgery, none of the patients had been given any kind of treatment. Using T-cell receptor beta sequencing, the study looked back at clinical samples from patients collected from 2012 to 2018. The sample belongs to a study of metastatic and nonmetastatic thyroid tumors (TCRdb year 2020). Looking at the study overall: For patients with malignant and with benign thyroid disease, the researchers compared repertoires between peripheral blood samples and tumor or nodule tissue samples. Points the paper makes about the study in general: In both blood and tumor samples, TCR beta diversity was reported to be significantly higher in malignant tumors than in benign nodules.

The clonotype comes from a female donor with papillary thyroid cancer or a benign thyroid nodule (not recorded which). Some clones in this sample may be carry-over from other donors' samples. Sequenced sample: blood.

The CDR3 sequence is CASSLEGVNDRTQYF. In nucleotide form, the sequence is TGTGCCAGCAGCTTGGAGGGAGTGAATGATCGGACCCAGTACTTC. The chain is made from TRBV7-9 and TRBJ2-5; the best D guess is TRBD2, with 6 bases matching. V sheds 3 bases and J sheds 7 bases, leaving 18 bases between their ends. Based on the germline V gene (reference sequence), the CDR1 and CDR2 sequences are SEHNR and FQNEAQ. The CDR3 runs 15 amino acids, cysteine and phenylalanine included. Only the CDR3 DNA stays, 45 bases, in frame from base 1.